A selection of T cell receptor beta chains follows, all from one sample in a study of control samples from healthy donors and cancer patients. This table comes from immunoSEQ multiplex PCR, and its TCRdb copy is limited to in-frame clones, with some not included. The sample carries 100,000 to 150,000 clones, roughly 92% recorded once. Specimen: blood. The receptor source for this set is a man aged 18 to 29 in good health. The CDR3 runs from the conserved cysteine through the conserved F or W. A D gene is named only where the DNA matches it firmly. Not all rows give a size; the values are once, few, many and, for expanded clones, a class.

>TRBV25-1|.|TRBD1|TRBJ1-1|16
TGTGCCAGCAGTGAGGGACAGGACAGGGCGAACACTGAAGCTTTCTTT
CASSEGQDRANTEAFF
>TRBV7-7|.|TRBD1|TRBJ2-3|15
TGTGCCAGCAGCTTAACAGGGGGTGGCACAGATACGCAGTATTTT
CASSLTGGGTDTQYF
>TRBV29-1|.|.|TRBJ1-2|12
TGCAGCGTCGAGGACGGTCGCTATGGCTACACCTTC
CSVEDGRYGYTF
>TRBV18|.|TRBD1|TRBJ2-7|14
TGTGCCAGCTCAAAGGGACAGGGGATGAACGAGCAGTACTTC
CASSKGQGMNEQYF
>TRBV5-4|.|.|TRBJ1-2|12
TGTGCCAGCAGCTCTGACAGCTATGGCTACACCTTC
CASSSDSYGYTF
>TRBV15|.|TRBD1|TRBJ2-2|16
TGTGCCACCCGATCGCCGGGACAGGGGGCCGTCGGGGAGCTGTTTTTT
CATRSPGQGAVGELFF
>TRBV5-5|.|.|TRBJ1-5|15
TGTGCCAGCAGCTTGGCACCCCATAGCAATCAGCCCCAGCATTTT
CASSLAPHSNQPQHF
>TRBV5-4|.|.|TRBJ2-7|13
TGTGCCAGCAGCTTGAAGGGCTTCTACGAGCAGTACTTC
CASSLKGFYEQYF
>TRBV5-4|.|TRBD1|TRBJ1-4|17
TGTGCCAGCAGCGGCAAGGACAGGGGGAAGGATGATGAAAAACTGTTTTTT
CASSGKDRGKDDEKLFF
>TRBV19|.|TRBD1|TRBJ2-5|14
TGTGCCAGTAGCCTTAGACAGGGGCAAGAGACCCAGTACTTC
CASSLRQGQETQYF
>TRBV6-5|.|.|TRBJ1-1|11
TGTGCCAGTTCCAGGAACACTGAAGCTTTCTTT
CASSRNTEAFF
>TRBV12-3/TRBV12-4|.|.|TRBJ1-1|12
TGTGCCAGCAGCTCAGACACGCATGAAGCTTTCTTT
CASSSDTHEAFF
>TRBV6-1|.|TRBD2|TRBJ2-1|16
TGTGCCAGCAGTGAAGCACTAGCGGGGGGCTACAATGAGCAGTTCTTC
CASSEALAGGYNEQFF
>TRBV5-4|.|TRBD1|TRBJ2-2|15
TGTGCCAGCAGCCGGGACAGGGGGAACACCGGGGAGCTGTTTTTT
CASSRDRGNTGELFF
>TRBV4-1|.|TRBD2|TRBJ2-5|15
TGCGCCAGCAGCCAGATGGGACTAGCCAGAGAGACCCAGTACTTC
CASSQMGLARETQYF
>TRBV19|.|TRBD1|TRBJ1-5|16
TGTGCCAGTAGTACCCGGGACAGGGGGAGCAATCAGCCCCAGCATTTT
CASSTRDRGSNQPQHF
>TRBV7-3|once|.|TRBJ2-1|16
TGTGCCAGCAGCTTAAAATCGGGAAGCGCCTACAATGAGCAGTTCTTC
CASSLKSGSAYNEQFF
>TRBV5-6|.|TRBD2|TRBJ2-1|15
TGTGCCAGCAGCTTACGGGGGGGTAACTACAATGAGCAGTTCTTC
CASSLRGGNYNEQFF
>TRBV5-1|.|TRBD2|TRBJ2-7|14
TGCGCCAGCAGCCCGGCGGGGGGGGCGCGGGAGCAGTACTTC
CASSPAGGAREQYF
>TRBV18|.|.|TRBJ2-6|18
TGTGCCAGCTCAACGCGGGAAGCCGTTATGCCTGGGGCCAACGTCCTGACTTTC
CASSTREAVMPGANVLTF
>TRBV6-5|.|.|TRBJ2-7|14
TGTGCCAGCCCCGAGGCGCAGGGGCCCTACGAGCAGTACTTC
CASPEAQGPYEQYF
>TRBV5-1|.|.|TRBJ2-5|13
TGCGCCAGCAGCTTCGGGGTGATGGAGACCCAGTACTTC
CASSFGVMETQYF
>TRBV9|.|.|TRBJ2-5|13
TGTGCCAGCAGCGTAGAAGGGCTAGAGACCCAGTACTTC
CASSVEGLETQYF
>TRBV5-1|.|.|TRBJ1-1|14
TGCGCCAGCAGCTTGGACCTGCGCGACACTGAAGCTTTCTTT
CASSLDLRDTEAFF
>TRBV3-1/TRBV3-2|.|.|TRBJ2-1|13
TGTGCCAGCAGCCAATTCCTCGTGAATGAGCAGTTCTTC
CASSQFLVNEQFF
>TRBV3-1/TRBV3-2|.|TRBD2|TRBJ2-5|17
TGTGCCAGCAGCCAAGATCTAGCGGGGACCTACCAAGAGACCCAGTACTTC
CASSQDLAGTYQETQYF
>TRBV7-9|.|.|TRBJ1-5|15
TGTGCCAGCAGCTTGGGCCGGGGTTTGGATCAGCCCCAGCATTTT
CASSLGRGLDQPQHF
>TRBV3-1/TRBV3-2|.|.|TRBJ2-7|15
TGTGCCAGCAGCCAAGTATCAGTGGGGGGTTACGAGCAGTACTTC
CASSQVSVGGYEQYF
>TRBV6-5|once|.|TRBJ2-7|15
TGTGCCAGCGCGACCCCGGGACTCGGGGGCTACGAGCAGTACTTC
CASATPGLGGYEQYF
>TRBV6-5|once|TRBD1|TRBJ1-2|13
TGTGCCAGCACCCAGGGGGGAGGGTATGGCTACACCTTC
CASTQGGGYGYTF
>TRBV5-4|.|.|TRBJ2-1|11
TGTGCCAGCACCGGAAACAATGAGCAGTTCTTC
CASTGNNEQFF
>TRBV5-1|.|TRBD1|TRBJ2-5|16
TGCGCCAGCAGCTTACCCGGGACAGCAAAACTAGAGACCCAGTACTTC
CASSLPGTAKLETQYF
>TRBV15|.|.|TRBJ2-7|14
TGTGCCACCAGCAGGTGGGCAGGGTTAAACGAGCAGTACTTC
CATSRWAGLNEQYF
>TRBV30|few|TRBD1|TRBJ1-5|15
TGTGCCTGGACCGACCGGACAGGCGTCAATCAGCCCCAGCATTTT
CAWTDRTGVNQPQHF
>TRBV15|.|TRBD2|TRBJ2-2|15
TGTGCCACCAGCAGAGATGCAGCGGGGGCCGGGGAGCTGTTTTTT
CATSRDAAGAGELFF
>TRBV27|.|.|TRBJ2-3|15
TGTGCCAGTACCTCCGGGGCAGGAAACACAGATACGCAGTATTTT
CASTSGAGNTDTQYF
>TRBV6-5|.|.|TRBJ1-3|14
TGTGCCAGCAGCTCCGACACCTCTGGAAACACCATATATTTT
CASSSDTSGNTIYF
>TRBV6-5|.|.|TRBJ2-7|14
TGTGCCAGCAGTTACTCTCGGGGGCCCTACGAGCAGTACTTC
CASSYSRGPYEQYF
>TRBV7-2|.|.|TRBJ1-2|15
TGTGCCAGCAGCTTAGGTGGGACTGAATTCTATGGCTACACCTTC
CASSLGGTEFYGYTF
>TRBV27|.|.|TRBJ1-5|12
TGTGCCAGCGGGGGTTTCAATCAGCCCCAGCATTTT
CASGGFNQPQHF
>TRBV29-1|.|.|TRBJ2-4|12
TGCAGCGAAAGGGTAGCCAAAAACATTCAGTACTTC
CSERVAKNIQYF
>TRBV19|once|TRBD2|TRBJ2-5|14
TGTGCCGTGGGAGTCGGGGGGTCCCAAGAGACCCAGTACTTC
CAVGVGGSQETQYF
>TRBV11-3|.|.|TRBJ1-1|16
TGTGCCAGCAGCTTAGGAGTTCGGGGGTCGAACACTGAAGCTTTCTTT
CASSLGVRGSNTEAFF
>TRBV19|.|.|TRBJ2-2|16
TGTGCCAGTAGACTACGAGGGGGGCGGAACACCGGGGAGCTGTTTTTT
CASRLRGGRNTGELFF
>TRBV6-5|.|.|TRBJ2-2|15
TGTGCCAGCAGTTACTACGAGGGGCACACCGGGGAGCTGTTTTTT
CASSYYEGHTGELFF
>TRBV14|.|.|TRBJ1-2|14
TGTGCCAGCAGCCAAGGTGGGGTGTACTATGGCTACACCTTC
CASSQGGVYYGYTF
>TRBV19|.|.|TRBJ1-1|16
TGTGCCAGTACCAAAGGGGTCAGGACCAGGAACACTGAAGCTTTCTTT
CASTKGVRTRNTEAFF
>TRBV7-3|.|.|TRBJ1-1|14
TGTGCCAGCAGCCGTACCCAAATGAACACTGAAGCTTTCTTT
CASSRTQMNTEAFF
>TRBV4-2|.|.|TRBJ1-1|17
TGTGCCAGCAGCCAAGATGGGGGGGGTCCTAGGGACACTGAAGCTTTCTTT
CASSQDGGGPRDTEAFF
>TRBV4-1|.|.|TRBJ1-3|14
TGCGCCAGCAGCCAAGGACCGATCGGAAACACCATATATTTT
CASSQGPIGNTIYF
>TRBV4-1|.|TRBD1|TRBJ1-6|16
TGCGCCAGCAGCCACACTACGGGACAGTTAAATTCACCCCTCCACTTT
CASSHTTGQLNSPLHF
>TRBV3-1/TRBV3-2|.|.|TRBJ1-2|15
TGTGCCAGCAGCCCCAGATCTCCGCCCTCTTATGGCTACACCTTC
CASSPRSPPSYGYTF
>TRBV11-3|once|.|TRBJ2-1|12
TGTGCCAGCAGCTTAACCCACAATGAGCAGTTCTTC
CASSLTHNEQFF